This TCR beta chain is drawn from a study of CD8 T cells in Susac syndrome. Study-level background: Sequenced Susac syndrome patients included roughly 6 with active disease and fewer than ten who were in remission. At the time their blood was drawn, patients with Susac syndrome were either therapy-naive, on corticosteroids (with some of them also receiving intravenous immunoglobulin), or on intravenous immunoglobulin alone.

A remark on this clonotype: The antigen is not known.

Random hexamers were used to reverse transcribe an amount of about 0.5 to 1 ug RNA. TCRdb called the immunoSEQ multiplex PCR reads again in MiXCR, with one record for every CDR3 protein. The sample lists around 170,000 distinct CDR3 sequences, approximately 94% occurring once. This CDR3 is 16 amino acids long. V was pared by 6 bases and J by 5 bases, with 14 bases of the junction left unmatched. Points from the study as a whole: CD4+ T cell repertoires in Susac syndrome exhibited no evidence of clonal expansion. By the study's own acknowledgment, its TCR sequencing and HLA analysis included relatively few individuals.

This chain connects TRBV12-3 or TRBV12-4 to TRBJ1-2; 8 nucleotides agree with TRBD1. The TCR originated in a human donor with Susac syndrome. The sample was CD4+ T cells from PBMCs. DNA of the CDR3: TGTGCCAGCAGCCACGTCACCTGGACAGGGAGATATGGCTACACCTTC. Protein: CASSHVTWTGRYGYTF.